This T cell receptor beta chain was found in a study of blood T cell repertoires in COVID-19. Methods used by the authors: For nucleated cells, counts were estimated from reference gene primer amplification. The protocol was immunoSEQ multiplex PCR, while the TCRdb copy is restricted to in-frame clones and leaves out a portion. V, J and clone size were drawn from that table, and D and trimming were deduced from the DNA. The repertoire has 210,000 or so clones, 70% to 90% of them found once; the top ten carry about 4.8%. The CDR3 runs 16 residues. Germline CDR1 SNHLY, CDR2 FYNNEI. Germline trimming cut 6 bases from V and 2 bases from J; bases unmatched to any gene: 11.

Sequencing used peripheral blood. This TCR derives from a middle-aged woman with acute or convalescent COVID-19. The chain recombines TRBV2 with TRBJ2-3, with 7 bases aligning to TRBD1. The CDR3 loop is CASRLDLGQYTDTQYF. The DNA for the CDR3 is TGTGCCAGCAGACTCGACCTGGGACAGTACACAGATACGCAGTATTTT.